The 27 T cell receptor beta chains reported below all come from one sample, sequenced in a study of blood T cells in healthy people across ages. A J-beta primer mix and a sample-barcoded 5' primer were used in a second PCR of roughly 7 to 12 cycles. TCRdb passed the 5' RACE reads through MiXCR, listing each CDR3 protein once. In the table there are some 700,000 distinct CDR3 sequences, about 40% of which are singletons. Sample: blood. Receptor source: a woman aged 55-69 years in good health.

There are many counts of this clonotype. The CDR3 DNA follows: TGCGCCAGCAGCTTGGTCGGACAGGAAAACATTCAGTACTTC. Translation gives CASSLVGQENIQYF. The chain uses TRBV5-1 and TRBJ2-4; 7 bases align to TRBD1. This CDR3 is 14 amino acids long. Unmatched junction bases numbered 2, after V lost 0 bases and J lost 5 bases. The germline CDR1 and CDR2 sequences are SGHRS and YFSETQ.

This chain connects TRBV28 to TRBJ2-6, with no clear D. Trimming removed 4 bases from V and 0 bases from J, with 7 bases in between. Germline CDR1 and CDR2: MDHEN and SYDVKM. CDR3 length: 15 residues. The CDR3 DNA sequence: TGTGCCAGCAGTTCTCCCCCCTCTGGGGCCAACGTCCTGACTTTC. This encodes CASSSPPSGANVLTF. The full variable domain, completed using reference TRBV28 and TRBJ2-6, is DVKVTQSSRYLVKRTGEKVFLECVQDMDHENMFWYRQDPGLGLRLIYFSYDVKMKEKGDIPEGYSVSREKKERFSLILESASTNQTSMYLCASSSPPSGANVLTFGAGSRLTVL.

CDR3 DNA sequence: TGTGCCAGCAGCCATACTACTAGGGGGGCCCAAGAGACCCAGTACTTC. Amino acids: CASSHTTRGAQETQYF. J is TRBJ2-4 and V is TRBV3-1; D may be TRBD1 or TRBD2 (6 bases each). Judging by the DNA end, TRBJ2-5 fits better; the J call may be wrong. Germline V gene sequence: CDR1 LGHDT, CDR2 YNNKEL (reference sequence). The CDR3 has 16 amino acids.

The chain recombines TRBV3-1 with TRBJ1-1; possibly TRBD1 for D (5 bases). The CDR3 extends over 13 amino acids. Trimming cost V 0 bases and J 11 bases, with 13 bases left between them. The germline V gene encodes CDR1 LGHDT and CDR2 YNNKEL (reference sequence). The CDR3 region has the DNA TGTGCCAGCAGCCAAGATCCAGGGTTCGGGGCTTTCTTT. Its translation is CASSQDPGFGAFF.

Concerning this clonotype itself: One end of the junction fails to match germline, which may point to a read error. The chain carries TRBV20-1 and TRBJ2-1, with a possible D match to TRBD2 (6 bases). This CDR3 contains 13 residues. Germline values: CDR1 DFQATT, CDR2 SNEGSKA (reference sequence). In nucleotides, the CDR3 is TGCGGTGCGCCGATCGGGAGCCTCGATGAGCAGTTCTTC. It encodes CGAPIGSLDEQFF.

This clonotype was recorded many times. This chain links TRBV6-2 or TRBV6-3 with TRBJ2-1; 14 bases map to TRBD2. The V gene's germline CDR1 is MNHEY and CDR2 SVGEGT. This CDR3 has 19 amino acids. Trimming cost V 7 bases and J 0 bases; bases outside gene matches: 11. The CDR3 DNA follows: TGTGCCAGCATCTCCGGGACTAGCGGGAGTTCGCGCTCCTACAATGAGCAGTTCTTC. This encodes CASISGTSGSSRSYNEQFF.

This clonotype was recorded a few times. The chain has TRBV29-1 and TRBJ2-5, with 9 nucleotides matching TRBD2. V dropped 4 bases and J dropped 1; count of bases not matched to a gene: 7. The CDR3 consists of 15 residues. Germline V lookup: CDR1 SQVTM, CDR2 ANQGSEA. This chain's CDR3 is CSVGVGGGGQETQYF. CDR3 bases: TGCAGCGTTGGGGTTGGCGGGGGGGGCCAAGAGACCCAGTACTTC.

As for this clonotype: This could be a read error, since a much larger clone is one nucleotide away. This chain uses TRBV29-1 with TRBJ2-2; D may be TRBD1 (5 bases). The CDR3 is 14 residues long. Per the germline V gene, CDR1 is SQVTM and CDR2 is ANQGSEA. In DNA form, the CDR3 reads TGCAACGTAAATTTGGCAGGGAAAGCCGGGGAGCTGTTTTTT. Translated, it gives CNVNLAGKAGELFF.

The genes are TRBV20-1 and TRBJ2-1; TRBD2 matches at 7 bases. TRBJ2-7 matches the DNA end more closely, so the J call is doubtful. Germline lookup yields CDR1 DFQATT and CDR2 SNEGSKA (reference sequence). The CDR3 runs 14 residues. DNA for the CDR3: TGCAGTGCCCCCGCGGGGGTCTCCTACAATGAGCAGTACTTC. Amino acid sequence: CSAPAGVSYNEQYF.

This clonotype came up a few times. The gene calls are TRBV7-2 and TRBJ2-7, with unresolved D. Germline CDR1 SGHTA, CDR2 FQGNSA. V lost 5 bases and J 3 bases, leaving 14 bases between the germline ends. CDR3 length equals 14 residues. CDR3 loop: CASSLQTGHYEQYF. CDR3 nucleotide sequence: TGTGCCAGCAGCCTGCAAACGGGTCACTACGAGCAGTACTTC.

For this clonotype: A much more abundant neighbour one base away suggests this may be a read error. The rearrangement links TRBV4-2 to TRBJ2-1; D gene uncertain. The CDR3 loop spans 14 amino acids. Germline CDR1 reads LGHNA; CDR2 reads YNFKEQ. DNA for the CDR3: TGTGCCGGCAGCCAAGACGCCGGATACAATGAGCAGTTCTTC. It codes for CAGSQDAGYNEQFF.

The rearrangement joins TRBV20-1 to TRBJ2-3; D uncertain. The CDR3 extends over 15 amino acids. Per the germline V gene, CDR1 is DFQATT and CDR2 is SNEGSKA (reference sequence). V lost 0 bases and J lost 0, with 10 bases in between. The CDR3 region is CSARDFRESTDTQYF. CDR3 sequence (DNA): TGCAGTGCTAGAGATTTTAGGGAAAGCACAGATACGCAGTATTTT.

This clonotype was observed a few times. The chain employs TRBV15 and TRBJ2-3; 9 nucleotides line up with TRBD2. Germline assignment: CDR1 LNHNV and CDR2 YYDKDF (reference sequence). After removal of 0 bases from V and 8 bases from J, the junction contained 12 bases not matched to a gene. The CDR3 consists of 17 residues. CDR3 amino acids: CATSRDEGTSTGGTQYF. In DNA form, the CDR3 reads TGTGCCACCAGCAGAGATGAGGGGACTAGCACCGGTGGTACGCAGTATTTT.

This chain joins TRBV28 and TRBJ1-1, with unresolved D. The CDR3 loop spans 15 amino acids. V shed 5 bases and J shed 2 bases, with 15 bases lying between them. Germline assignment: CDR1 MDHEN and CDR2 SYDVKM. The CDR3 DNA is TGTGCCAGCAGTGACCCCAGAGGAACAAACACTGAAGCTTTCTTT. Its protein product is CASSDPRGTNTEAFF.

This clonotype was counted a single time. The chain joins TRBV20-1 to TRBJ2-2; D perhaps matches TRBD1 (6 bases). The ends were cut back, 0 bases at V and 4 bases at J, with 21 bases in the middle. The CDR3 covers 18 residues. Per germline, CDR1 DFQATT and CDR2 SNEGSKA (reference sequence). CDR3 amino acids: CSARDPQRQAGVTGELFF. The CDR3 DNA sequence: TGCAGTGCTAGAGATCCCCAAAGACAGGCCGGGGTCACCGGGGAGCTGTTTTTT.

This clonotype showed up just a few times. This chain uses TRBV6-2 or TRBV6-3 with TRBJ2-7; TRBD1 matches at 8 bases. Unmatched junction bases numbered 13, after V lost 6 bases and J lost 6 bases. The CDR3 runs 15 residues. The germline CDR1 and CDR2 sequences are MNHEY and SVGEGT. CDR3 sequence: CASRPRGQGPREQYF. In nucleotides, the CDR3 is TGTGCCAGCAGACCCCGTGGACAGGGACCCCGCGAGCAGTACTTC.

This CDR3 is CASSQDQGLTGELFF. The CDR3 DNA is TGTGCCAGCAGCCAAGATCAAGGTCTGACCGGGGAGCTGTTTTTT. This chain uses TRBV3-1 with TRBJ2-2; D ambiguous. From germline, CDR1 is LGHDT and CDR2 YNNKEL (reference sequence). There are 15 residues in the CDR3. Trimming pared 0 bases from V and 5 bases from J, leaving 10 bases between.

This clonotype was seen only a few times. J is TRBJ1-1 and V is TRBV3-1; unclear D gene. The CDR3 covers 12 residues. The germline V gene encodes CDR1 LGHDT and CDR2 YNNKEL (reference sequence). V was cut by 4 bases and J by 1 base, with 4 bases left in between. Here the CDR3 reads CASSRENTEAFF. As DNA, the CDR3 is TGTGCCAGCAGCCGGGAGAACACTGAAGCTTTCTTT.

This clonotype has more than one count but fewer than ten. The DNA for the CDR3 is TGTGCCAGCAGCCGGGGGGGGGCCACCTACGAGCAGTACTTC. As protein: CASSRGGATYEQYF. The chain is built from TRBV6-2 or TRBV6-3 and TRBJ2-7; 8 nucleotides agree with TRBD2. Trimming cost V 6 bases and J 2 bases; bases outside gene matches: 6. CDR3 length equals 14 residues. Germline CDR1 is MNHEY and CDR2 is SVGEGT.

V and J are TRBV11-2 and TRBJ2-3; possibly TRBD1 or TRBD2 for D (5 bases each). Germline V gene sequence: CDR1 SGHAT, CDR2 FQNNGV. CDR3 length: 16 amino acids. V lost 2 bases and J lost 3, with 15 bases in between. The CDR3, as DNA: TGTGCCAGCAGCTTATTAGGTGGGGGAGTGACAGATACGCAGTATTTT. Translation: CASSLLGGGVTDTQYF.

The genes are TRBV19 and TRBJ1-2; D possibly corresponds to TRBD1 (6 bases). In germline, CDR1 is LNHDA, CDR2 SQIVND (reference sequence). CDR3 length: 13 amino acids. Trimming pared 5 bases from V and 13 bases from J, leaving 20 bases between. CDR3 sequence: CASSEGGSAPRTF. The DNA of the CDR3 is TGTGCCAGTAGTGAGGGGGGTTCGGCGCCGCGCACCTTC. Full variable domain (rest looked up from reference TRBV19 and TRBJ1-2): DGGITQSPKYLFRKEGQNVTLSCEQNLNHDAMYWYRQDPGQGLRLIYYSQIVNDFQKGDIAEGYSVSREKKESFPLTVTSAQKNPTAFYLCASSEGGSAPRTFGSGTRLTVV.

This clonotype has a handful of counts. The V call is TRBV28, the J call TRBJ2-1; the D is unclear. Trimming removed 1 base at V and 12 bases at J, with 10 bases between. This CDR3 region has 12 residues. Germline lookup yields CDR1 MDHEN and CDR2 SYDVKM. The CDR3 DNA follows: TGTGCCAGCAGTTTATCTCGGTCCGGGCAGTTCTTC. This codes for CASSLSRSGQFF.

This clonotype was seen more than once but under ten times. V and J are TRBV20-1 and TRBJ2-1; the D gene is possibly TRBD1 (5 bases). Between the trimmed V and J ends, which lost 1 base and 12 bases, there was a span of 19 bases. The germline V gene encodes CDR1 DFQATT and CDR2 SNEGSKA (reference sequence). The CDR3 length is 14 residues. CDR3 DNA sequence: TGCAGTGCTAGAGGAACGGACACTCCCATACCGCAGTTCTTC. This codes for CSARGTDTPIPQFF.

Turning to this clonotype: This may come from a read error, since a much larger clone is one base off. The genes are TRBV7-2 and TRBJ2-7; 10 nucleotides match TRBD1. This CDR3 is built from 14 residues. CDR1 SGHTA and CDR2 FQGNSA come from the germline V gene. The DNA of the CDR3 is TGTGCCAGCAGCCCGGACAGGGGGTTCTACGGGCAGTACTTC. Translating it yields CASSPDRGFYGQYF.

This clonotype was counted at least ten times. The chain employs TRBV7-9 and TRBJ1-2; D is perhaps TRBD1 (5 bases). The V end lost 2 bases, the J end lost 0 bases, and 10 bases lay between the germline ends. Germline V gene data show CDR1 as SEHNR and CDR2 as FQNEAQ (reference sequence). The CDR3 spans 15 residues. The CDR3 reads CASSLQGAANYGYTF. DNA of the CDR3: TGTGCCAGCAGCTTACAGGGAGCTGCTAACTATGGCTACACCTTC.

The rearrangement joins TRBV20-1 to TRBJ2-3; 11 bases map to TRBD2. Per germline, CDR1 DFQATT and CDR2 SNEGSKA (reference sequence). V shed 3 bases and J 3 bases; nucleotides not matched to a gene: 2. The CDR3 totals 14 residues. CDR3 DNA: TGCAGTGCTAGGGCTAGCGGGAGGACAGATACGCAGTATTTT. This gives the protein CSARASGRTDTQYF.

This clonotype was picked up a small number of times. The chain is built from TRBV27 and TRBJ1-5, with unresolved D. V lost 4 bases and J 5 bases, leaving 15 bases between the germline ends. This CDR3 is 15 amino acids long. CDR1 MNHEY and CDR2 SMNVEV come from the germline V gene (reference sequence). The CDR3 region is CASSWSGQAYQPQHF. CDR3 coding DNA: TGTGCCAGCAGTTGGTCGGGTCAGGCCTATCAGCCCCAGCATTTT.